The 10 T cell receptor beta chains given below trace back to one sample, sequenced in a study of OX40 agonist ivuxolimab in advanced cancers. Only in-frame clones appear in the TCRdb table, and some are missing; sequencing was by immunoSEQ multiplex PCR. The top ten clones hold roughly 16% of a sample with about 75,000 clones, roughly 84% of them seen once. The material was CD4+ or CD8+ T cells sorted from blood, obtained in a trial of the OX40 agonist ivuxolimab. The receptor set was obtained from an adult with an advanced solid tumor such as melanoma, head and neck, liver or kidney cancer.

The rearrangement uses TRBV6-1 and TRBJ2-5; 9 bases fit TRBD2. The DNA end is a closer match to TRBJ2-7, so the J assignment may be wrong. This CDR3 has 16 residues. Germline V gene data show CDR1 as MNHNS and CDR2 as SASEGT. The CDR3 here is CASSEAISGGTYEQYF. The CDR3, as DNA: TGTGCCAGCAGTGAAGCGATAAGCGGGGGGACCTACGAGCAGTACTTC.

The CDR3 loop is CASSPPDRGGETQYF. As DNA, the CDR3 is TGTGCCAGCTCACCACCGGACAGGGGTGGCGAGACCCAGTACTTC. The rearrangement links TRBV18 to TRBJ2-5; 9 nucleotides agree with TRBD1. The CDR3 is 15 residues long. In germline, CDR1 is KGHSH, CDR2 LQKENI. V was clipped by 0 bases and J by 5 bases; unmatched bases: 4.

The rearrangement joins TRBV5-4 to TRBJ2-5, with TRBD2 matching 12 bases. The J call may be mistaken, given a closer DNA end match to TRBJ2-7. Germline CDR1 reads SGHNT; CDR2 reads YYREEE (reference sequence). The CDR3 length is 16 residues. As DNA, the CDR3 is TGTGCCAGCAGCGTCGGACTAGCGGGGAGCTCCTACGAGCAGTACTTC. This gives the protein CASSVGLAGSSYEQYF.

This chain connects TRBV6-1 to TRBJ2-7; 9 bases match TRBD1. The CDR3 is 15 residues long. With V trimmed by 6 bases and J by 2 bases, 8 bases remained unmatched. Germline assignment: CDR1 MNHNS and CDR2 SASEGT. The DNA for the CDR3 is TGTGCCAGCAGGAAAGACAGGGGGGAAACCTACGAGCAGTACTTC. Translation: CASRKDRGETYEQYF.

V and J are TRBV7-6 and TRBJ2-1; perhaps D is TRBD1 or TRBD2 (6 bases each). The CDR3 runs to 15 residues. Germline CDR1 and CDR2: SGHVS and FNYEAQ. V lost 1 base to trimming and J lost 6 bases, with 13 bases between them. The CDR3 DNA sequence: TGTGCCAGCAGCTTAGACGGGGGCGCGTTCAATGAGCAGTTCTTC. This sequence encodes CASSLDGGAFNEQFF. Variable domain in full (rest from reference TRBV7-6 and TRBJ2-1): GAGVSQSPRYKVTKRGQDVALRCDPISGHVSLYWYRQALGQGPEFLTYFNYEAQQDKSGLPNDRFSAERPEGSISTLTIQRTEQRDSAMYRCASSLDGGAFNEQFFGPGTRLTVL.

The chain has TRBV6-1 and TRBJ1-1; a weak D match, TRBD1 (6 bases). From germline, CDR1 is MNHNS and CDR2 SASEGT. The CDR3 is made up of 17 amino acids. Trimming cost V 2 bases and J 5 bases, with 21 bases left between them. The CDR3 DNA sequence: TGTGCCAGCAGTGAATGGCCTTTGGAGGGGGTCGTTACTGAAGCTTTCTTT. Its protein product is CASSEWPLEGVVTEAFF.

The V gene is TRBV5-1, the J gene TRBJ2-1; TRBD2 agrees at 9 bases. V was clipped by 0 bases and J by 9 bases; unmatched bases: 10. This CDR3 contains 16 residues. Germline CDR1 SGHRS, CDR2 YFSETQ. CDR3 sequence: CASSLALAGDQGEQFF. Written as DNA, the CDR3 is TGCGCCAGCAGCTTGGCATTAGCGGGAGATCAAGGTGAGCAGTTCTTC.

The chain combines TRBV7-2 with TRBJ2-3; 10 bases line up with TRBD2. The CDR3 is 15 residues long. Germline-derived CDR1 and CDR2 are SGHTA and FQGNSA. Trimming took 10 bases from V and 0 from J; bases not matched to a gene: 7. The CDR3: CAKSSGLASTDTQYF. The CDR3 region has the DNA TGTGCCAAATCTTCGGGACTAGCGAGCACAGATACGCAGTATTTT.

The V and J genes are TRBV6-1 and TRBJ1-3; no definite D call. The CDR3 loop spans 14 amino acids. The V end was cut by 7 bases, the J end by 0 bases, with 10 bases between. Germline V lookup: CDR1 MNHNS, CDR2 SASEGT. CDR3 amino acids: CASTPRGSGNTIYF. The CDR3 nucleotides read TGTGCCAGCACCCCAAGAGGCTCTGGAAACACCATATATTTT.

The genes are TRBV5-1 and TRBJ2-2, with D perhaps matching TRBD1 (6 bases). Germline V CDR1 and CDR2: SGHRS, YFSETQ. CDR3 length: 15 residues. Trimming stripped 2 bases from V and 0 bases from J, with 8 bases between. CDR3 region: CASSLRTANTGELFF. The CDR3 DNA is TGCGCCAGCAGCTTACGGACAGCGAACACCGGGGAGCTGTTTTTT.